Included here is one T cell receptor (beta chain) sequence, with context. This clone has a single count. Its target antigen remains unknown. Base-call qualities are not available, and no considerably larger clone is one nucleotide away. After PBMCs were isolated by density centrifugation and stained for CD3, CD4 and CD8, a FACSAria was used to sort CD4+ and CD8+ T cells. Scalp biopsies and blood samples were obtained from unaffected controls. This entry belongs to a study of CD8+ T cells in alopecia areata (dated by TCRdb to 2016 to 2019). Context from the whole study: The study used high-throughput TCRbeta sequencing to examine T cell clonal expansion in alopecia areata, in both the C3H/HeJ mouse model and human patients. Scalp clonality was compared across normal scalp (n=4), patchy alopecia areata scalp (n=8), and alopecia totalis/universalis scalp (n=8). TCRbeta CDR3 regions were amplified by immunoSEQ multiplex PCR with 35 Vbeta forward and 13 Jbeta reverse primers. Scalp tissue and sorted CD4+ and CD8+ peripheral blood T cells from patchy and totalis/universalis alopecia areata patients and from healthy controls were covered by human TCRbeta sequencing. RNA was obtained with the PAXgene miRNA kit for fixed scalp, the miRNeasy kit for PBMCs, and the RNeasy kit for mouse skin. Results the study describes overall, beyond this receptor: Compared with normal scalp, lesional scalp, particularly in alopecia totalis/universalis, had higher clonality and more expanded CD8+ clones, which suggests antigenic drive. Resident alphabeta T cells in normal human skin are also sequenced, complicating scalp TCR repertoire analysis, unlike mouse skin dominated by gammadelta T cells. Compared with mice, TCR sequences shared between patients were less clear, possibly partly because of HLA diversity across the patient population.

Library construction relied on the immunoSEQ multiplex PCR assay. For TCR sequencing, RNA was extracted from every sample and reverse transcribed into cDNA to serve as template. First-strand cDNA was synthesized using SuperScript III with a 2:1 mix of oligo-dT and random hexamers. A synthetic immune receptor repertoire was used to assess amplification bias, and residual bias was removed computationally. The published analysis was carried out like this. Raw reads were preprocessed to remove errors, and CDR3 was defined by IMGT conventions from the conserved cysteine to phenylalanine. Clonality was calculated as 1 minus Shannon entropy normalized by log2 of the number of productive unique TCRs. Whether scalp clones were CD4 or CD8 was inferred by matching scalp TCRbeta sequences against CD4 and CD8 repertoires sorted from blood. In TCRdb, the immuneACCESS table is reduced to in-frame sequences with V and J assigned. These tables do not hold every clone; where another copy was compared, an unresolved V gene accounts for under half, and the others remain unexplained. V and J calls and clone size are given by that table; D and trimming were obtained from the DNA. The sample contains approximately 150,000 clones, 62% of them found a single time. The top ten clones comprise 36% of the sample.

There are 16 amino acids in the CDR3, from cysteine to phenylalanine inclusive. This entry keeps only the CDR3 DNA: 48 bases, framed from base 1. V trim: 1 base; J trim: 5 bases; unmatched bases: 11. CDR1 and CDR2 (GTSNPN, SVGIG) derive from the germline V gene (reference sequence). This TCR came from a human donor in good health. Material for sequencing was CD8+ T cells sorted from blood. This chain joins TRBV30 to TRBJ2-7; TRBD1 matches 10 bases in the middle. The nucleotide sequence is given as TGTGCCTGGAGTGCCCTGGGGACAGGGGTCCTCCACGAGCAGTACTTC. Its coded protein is CAWSALGTGVLHEQYF.